The T cell receptor (beta chain) described here comes from a study of PD-1 blockade in classical Hodgkin lymphoma. Whole-study results and caveats: TCR diversity at baseline was reported to be reduced in newly diagnosed patients relative to healthy donors. Causes of the repertoire differences remain undefined, possibly disease activity or prior therapy.

As for this clone: Its antigen is unidentified.

Time point denoted: newly diagnosed, previously untreated cHL patient sample. Magnetic negative selection of thawed PBMCs was the method by which CD4+ T cells were purified. A comparison was provided by newly diagnosed, untreated classical Hodgkin lymphoma PBMCs. Measured with immunoSEQ multiplex PCR; TCRdb has only the in-frame clones, and not every one. The sample lists around 20,000 clones, about 85% occurring once. V lost 6 bases and J lost 1, with 9 bases in between. This CDR3 spans 13 amino acids. CDR1 and CDR2 (germline): ENHRY, SYGVKD. The rearrangement links TRBV10-3 to TRBJ2-5; tentative D call: TRBD1 (6 bases). This clonotype originated in a human donor with classical Hodgkin lymphoma. Specimen: CD4+ T cells from blood. CDR3 sequence: CAISGQSQETQYF. The CDR3 nucleotides read TGTGCCATCAGCGGACAGAGCCAAGAGACCCAGTACTTC.